The source of this T cell receptor beta chain is a study of blood T cells in healthy people across ages. The use of a sample-barcoded 5' primer and a J-beta primer mix characterized a second PCR of roughly 7 to 12 cycles. TCRdb analysed the 5' RACE reads with MiXCR anew, one entry per CDR3 protein. This sample yields about 1,400,000 distinct CDR3 sequences, of which approximately 42% are seen a single time; roughly 7.7% belongs to the top ten. Whole-study findings and limits: Versus aged donors, long-lived donors had higher diversity and more naive CD4+ cells.

Per the germline V gene, CDR1 is SNHLY and CDR2 is FYNNEI. Deletions cut 4 bases from V and 1 base from J, with 19 bases between. The length of the CDR3 is 17 residues. Comments on this clonotype: Its antigen remains unidentified.

V usage is TRBV2 and J usage is TRBJ2-5; weak D call: TRBD1 (7 bases). This clonotype was sampled from a woman aged 18-29 years in good health. Sequencing used blood. The chain's CDR3 is CASSGGRTGTLQETQYF. The CDR3 DNA reads as TGTGCCAGCAGTGGGGGGAGGACAGGCACGCTCCAAGAGACCCAGTACTTC.